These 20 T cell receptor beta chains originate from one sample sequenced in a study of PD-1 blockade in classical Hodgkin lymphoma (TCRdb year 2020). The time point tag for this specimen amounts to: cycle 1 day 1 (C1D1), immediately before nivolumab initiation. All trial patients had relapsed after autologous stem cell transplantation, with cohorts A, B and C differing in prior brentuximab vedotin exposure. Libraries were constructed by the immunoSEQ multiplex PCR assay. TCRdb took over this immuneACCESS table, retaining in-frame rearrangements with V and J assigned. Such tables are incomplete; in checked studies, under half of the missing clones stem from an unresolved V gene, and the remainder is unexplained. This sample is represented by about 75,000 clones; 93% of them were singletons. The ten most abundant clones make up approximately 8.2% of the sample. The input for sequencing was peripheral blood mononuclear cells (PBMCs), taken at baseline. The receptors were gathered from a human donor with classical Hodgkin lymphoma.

The CDR3 spells CASSPQTSNYGYTF. As DNA, the CDR3 is TGTGCCAGCAGTCCACAGACGTCCAACTATGGCTACACCTTC. The chain links TRBV2 to TRBJ1-2; no clear D. The germline V gene encodes CDR1 SNHLY and CDR2 FYNNEI. Trimming pared 5 bases from V and 2 bases from J, leaving 12 bases between. The CDR3 contains 14 residues.

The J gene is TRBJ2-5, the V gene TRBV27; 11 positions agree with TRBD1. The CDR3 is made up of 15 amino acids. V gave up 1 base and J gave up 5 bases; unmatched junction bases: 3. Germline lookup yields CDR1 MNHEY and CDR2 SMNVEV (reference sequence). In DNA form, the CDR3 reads TGTGCCAGCAGTTTATGGACAGGGGGCCGGGAGACCCAGTACTTC. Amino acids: CASSLWTGGRETQYF.

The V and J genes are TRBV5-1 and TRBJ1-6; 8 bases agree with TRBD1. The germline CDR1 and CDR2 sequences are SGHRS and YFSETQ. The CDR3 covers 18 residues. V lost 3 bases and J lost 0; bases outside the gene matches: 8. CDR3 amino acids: CASSWTGPDDSYNSPLHF. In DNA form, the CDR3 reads TGCGCCAGCAGCTGGACAGGGCCCGACGACTCCTATAATTCACCCCTCCACTTT.

The CDR3 DNA reads as TGTGCCAGCAGTTTAGGTCCGGGGGCCGGCACTGAAGCTTTCTTT. Its protein is CASSLGPGAGTEAFF. This chain links TRBV28 with TRBJ1-1, with D maybe TRBD1 (6 bases). In germline, CDR1 is MDHEN, CDR2 SYDVKM. The CDR3 contains 15 residues. Trimming took 2 bases from V and 4 from J, leaving 14 bases between them. The full variable domain, rest sourced from reference TRBV28 and TRBJ1-1, is DVKVTQSSRYLVKRTGEKVFLECVQDMDHENMFWYRQDPGLGLRLIYFSYDVKMKEKGDIPEGYSVSREKKERFSLILESASTNQTSMYLCASSLGPGAGTEAFFGQGTRLTVV.

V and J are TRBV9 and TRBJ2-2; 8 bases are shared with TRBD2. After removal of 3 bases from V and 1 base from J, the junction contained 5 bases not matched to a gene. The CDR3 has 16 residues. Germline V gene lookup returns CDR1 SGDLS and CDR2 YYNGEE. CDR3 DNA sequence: TGTGCCAGCAGCGGGACGGCGGGGGGGAACACCGGGGAGCTGTTTTTT. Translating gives CASSGTAGGNTGELFF.

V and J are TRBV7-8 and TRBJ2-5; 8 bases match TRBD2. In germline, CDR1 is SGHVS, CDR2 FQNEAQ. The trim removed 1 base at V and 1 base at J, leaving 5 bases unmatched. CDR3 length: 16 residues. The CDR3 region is CASSLDGGGLQETQYF. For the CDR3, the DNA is TGTGCCAGCAGCTTAGACGGGGGGGGCCTCCAAGAGACCCAGTACTTC.

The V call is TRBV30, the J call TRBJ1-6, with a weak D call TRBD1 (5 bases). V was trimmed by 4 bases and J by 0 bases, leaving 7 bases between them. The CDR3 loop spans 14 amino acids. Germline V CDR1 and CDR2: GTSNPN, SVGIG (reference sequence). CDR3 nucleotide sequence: TGTGCCTGGATGAGGGGCTCCTATAATTCACCCCTCCACTTT. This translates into CAWMRGSYNSPLHF.

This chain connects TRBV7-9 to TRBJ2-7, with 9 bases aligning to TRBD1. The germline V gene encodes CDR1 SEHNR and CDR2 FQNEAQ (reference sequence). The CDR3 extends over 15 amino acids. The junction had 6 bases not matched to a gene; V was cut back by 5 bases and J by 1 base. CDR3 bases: TGTGCCAGCAGCCTGGCGGGACAGGGTTCCTACGAGCAGTACTTC. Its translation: CASSLAGQGSYEQYF.

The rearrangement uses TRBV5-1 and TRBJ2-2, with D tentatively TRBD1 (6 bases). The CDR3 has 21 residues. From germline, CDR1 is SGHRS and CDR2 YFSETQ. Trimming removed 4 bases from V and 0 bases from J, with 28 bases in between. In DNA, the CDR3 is TGCGCCAGCAGCCCCAGATACATCTTGGACAGTAATCCTACGAACACCGGGGAGCTGTTTTTT. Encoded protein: CASSPRYILDSNPTNTGELFF.

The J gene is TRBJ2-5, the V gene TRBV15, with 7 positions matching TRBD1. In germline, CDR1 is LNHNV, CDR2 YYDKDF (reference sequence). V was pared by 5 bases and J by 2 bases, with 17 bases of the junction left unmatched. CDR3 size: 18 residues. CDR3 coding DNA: TGTGCCACCAGCGGGTGGGACAGATCTATGACAATACAAGAGACCCAGTACTTC. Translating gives CATSGWDRSMTIQETQYF.

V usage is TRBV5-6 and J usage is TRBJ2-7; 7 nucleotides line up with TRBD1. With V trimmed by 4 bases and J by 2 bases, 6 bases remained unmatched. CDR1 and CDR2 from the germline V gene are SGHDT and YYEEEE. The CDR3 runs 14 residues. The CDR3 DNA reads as TGTGCCAGCAGCCTATGGACAGGACCCTACGAGCAGTACTTC. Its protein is CASSLWTGPYEQYF.

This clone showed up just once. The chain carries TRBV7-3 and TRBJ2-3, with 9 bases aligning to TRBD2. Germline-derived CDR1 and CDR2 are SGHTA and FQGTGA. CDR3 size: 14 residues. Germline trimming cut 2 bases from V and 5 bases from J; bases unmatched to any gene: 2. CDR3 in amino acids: CASSLASGKDTQYF. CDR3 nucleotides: TGTGCCAGCAGCTTAGCTAGCGGGAAAGATACGCAGTATTTT.

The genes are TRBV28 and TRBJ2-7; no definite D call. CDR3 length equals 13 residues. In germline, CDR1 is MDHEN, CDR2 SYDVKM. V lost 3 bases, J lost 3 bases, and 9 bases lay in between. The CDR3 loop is CASSFHTGYEQYF. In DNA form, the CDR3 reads TGTGCCAGCAGTTTTCATACCGGCTACGAGCAGTACTTC.

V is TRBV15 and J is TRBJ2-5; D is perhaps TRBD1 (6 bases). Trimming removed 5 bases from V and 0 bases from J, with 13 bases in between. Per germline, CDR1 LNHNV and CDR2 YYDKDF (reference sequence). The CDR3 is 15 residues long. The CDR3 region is CATSRDRTNQETQYF. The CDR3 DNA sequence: TGTGCCACCAGCCGCGACAGGACCAACCAAGAGACCCAGTACTTC.

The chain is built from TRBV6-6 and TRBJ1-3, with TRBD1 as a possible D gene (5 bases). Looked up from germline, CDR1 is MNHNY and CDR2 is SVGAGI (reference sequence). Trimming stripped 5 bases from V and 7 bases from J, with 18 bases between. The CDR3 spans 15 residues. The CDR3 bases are TGTGCCAGCAGTACAGATCGATATGAGGGGAACACCATATATTTT. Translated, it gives CASSTDRYEGNTIYF.

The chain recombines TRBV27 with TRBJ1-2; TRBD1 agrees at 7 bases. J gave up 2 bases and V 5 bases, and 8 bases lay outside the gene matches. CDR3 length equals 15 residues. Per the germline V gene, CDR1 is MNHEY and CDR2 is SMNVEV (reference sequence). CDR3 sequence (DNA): TGTGCCAGCAGTGCCGTGACAGGGAACAACTATGGCTACACCTTC. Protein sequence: CASSAVTGNNYGYTF.

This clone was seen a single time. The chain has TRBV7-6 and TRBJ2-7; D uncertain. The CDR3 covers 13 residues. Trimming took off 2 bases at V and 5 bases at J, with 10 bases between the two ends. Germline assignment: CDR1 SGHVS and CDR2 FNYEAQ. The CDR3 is CASSLSKSHEQYF. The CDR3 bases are TGTGCCAGCAGCTTAAGCAAATCCCACGAGCAGTACTTC.

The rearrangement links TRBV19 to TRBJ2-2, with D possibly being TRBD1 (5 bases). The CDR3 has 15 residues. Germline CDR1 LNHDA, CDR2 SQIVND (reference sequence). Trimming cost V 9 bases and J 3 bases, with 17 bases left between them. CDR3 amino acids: CARLLQAPYTGELFF. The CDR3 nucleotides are TGTGCCAGGCTACTACAGGCCCCCTACACCGGGGAGCTGTTTTTT.

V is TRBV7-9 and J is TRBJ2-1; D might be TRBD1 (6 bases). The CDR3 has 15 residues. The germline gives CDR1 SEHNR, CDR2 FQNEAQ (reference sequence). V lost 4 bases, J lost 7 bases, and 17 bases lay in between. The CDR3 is CASSSHGAGENEQFF. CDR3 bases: TGTGCCAGCAGCTCCCATGGGGCAGGGGAAAATGAGCAGTTCTTC.

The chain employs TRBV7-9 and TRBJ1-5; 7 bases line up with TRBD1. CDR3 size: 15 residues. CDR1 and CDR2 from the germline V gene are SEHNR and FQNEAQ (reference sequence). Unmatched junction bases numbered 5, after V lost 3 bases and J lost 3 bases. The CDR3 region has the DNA TGTGCCAGCAGCTTGGGGGACAGCTTCAATCAGCCCCAGCATTTT. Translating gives CASSLGDSFNQPQHF.